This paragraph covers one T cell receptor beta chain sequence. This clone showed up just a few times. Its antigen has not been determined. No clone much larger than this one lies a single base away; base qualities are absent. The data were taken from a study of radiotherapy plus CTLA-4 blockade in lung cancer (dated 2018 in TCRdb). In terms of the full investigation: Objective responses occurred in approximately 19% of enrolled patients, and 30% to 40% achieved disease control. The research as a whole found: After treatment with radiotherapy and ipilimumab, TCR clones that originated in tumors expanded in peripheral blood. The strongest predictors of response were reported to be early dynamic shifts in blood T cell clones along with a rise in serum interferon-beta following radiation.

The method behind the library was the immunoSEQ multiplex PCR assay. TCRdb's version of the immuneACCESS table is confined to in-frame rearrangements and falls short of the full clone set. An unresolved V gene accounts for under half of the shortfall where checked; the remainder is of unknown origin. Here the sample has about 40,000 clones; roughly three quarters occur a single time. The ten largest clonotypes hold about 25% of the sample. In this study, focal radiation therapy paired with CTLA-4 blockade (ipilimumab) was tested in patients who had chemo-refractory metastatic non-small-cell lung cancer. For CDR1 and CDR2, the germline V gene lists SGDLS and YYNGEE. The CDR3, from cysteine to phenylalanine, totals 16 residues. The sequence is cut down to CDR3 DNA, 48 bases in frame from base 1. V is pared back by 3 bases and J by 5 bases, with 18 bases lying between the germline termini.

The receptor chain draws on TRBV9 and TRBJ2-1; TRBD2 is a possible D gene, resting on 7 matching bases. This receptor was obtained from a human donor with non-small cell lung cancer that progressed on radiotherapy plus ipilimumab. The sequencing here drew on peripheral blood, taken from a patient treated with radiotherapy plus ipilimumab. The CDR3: CASSAPRGGGDNEQFF. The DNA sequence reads TGTGCCAGCAGCGCCCCCCGGGGAGGGGGGGACAATGAGCAGTTCTTC.